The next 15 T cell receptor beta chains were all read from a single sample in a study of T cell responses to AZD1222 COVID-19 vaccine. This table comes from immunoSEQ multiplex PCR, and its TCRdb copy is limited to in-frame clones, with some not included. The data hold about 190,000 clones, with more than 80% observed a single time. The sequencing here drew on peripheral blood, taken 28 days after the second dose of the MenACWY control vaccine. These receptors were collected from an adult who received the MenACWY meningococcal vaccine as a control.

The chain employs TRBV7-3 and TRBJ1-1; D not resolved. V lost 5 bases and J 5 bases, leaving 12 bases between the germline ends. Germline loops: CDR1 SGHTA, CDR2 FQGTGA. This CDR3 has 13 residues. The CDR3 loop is CASSLYGVTEAFF. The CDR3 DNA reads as TGTGCCAGCAGCCTTTACGGTGTGACTGAAGCTTTCTTT.

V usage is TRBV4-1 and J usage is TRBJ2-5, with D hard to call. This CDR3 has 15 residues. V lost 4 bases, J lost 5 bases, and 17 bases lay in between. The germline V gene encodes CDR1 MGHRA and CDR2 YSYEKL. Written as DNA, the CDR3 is TGCGCCAGCAGCCTACCAGACTGGGGTGCGGAGACCCAGTACTTC. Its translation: CASSLPDWGAETQYF.

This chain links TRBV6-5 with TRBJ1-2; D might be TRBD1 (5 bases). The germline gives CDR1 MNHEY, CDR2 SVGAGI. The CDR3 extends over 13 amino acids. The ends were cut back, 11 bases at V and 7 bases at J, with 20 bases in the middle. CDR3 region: CAASQGLTPGYTF. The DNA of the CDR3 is TGTGCCGCGTCGCAGGGTTTGACTCCTGGCTACACCTTC.

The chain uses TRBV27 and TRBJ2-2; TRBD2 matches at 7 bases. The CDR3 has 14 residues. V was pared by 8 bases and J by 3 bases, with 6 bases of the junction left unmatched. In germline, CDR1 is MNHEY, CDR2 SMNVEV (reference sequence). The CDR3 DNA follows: TGTGCCAGCGCATGGGGGAGGGACACCGGGGAGCTGTTTTTT. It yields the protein CASAWGRDTGELFF.

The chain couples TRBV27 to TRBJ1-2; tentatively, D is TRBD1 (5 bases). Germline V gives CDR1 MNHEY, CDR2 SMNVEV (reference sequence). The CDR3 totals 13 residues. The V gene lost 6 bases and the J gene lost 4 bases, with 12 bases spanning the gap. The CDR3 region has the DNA TGTGCCAGCAGCCCTCGGGGGGTCTATGGCTACACCTTC. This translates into CASSPRGVYGYTF.

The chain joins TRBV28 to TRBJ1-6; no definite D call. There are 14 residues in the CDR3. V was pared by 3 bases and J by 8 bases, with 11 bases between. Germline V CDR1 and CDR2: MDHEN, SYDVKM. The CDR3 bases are TGTGCCAGCAGTTTGGCCGAGACTCATTCACCCCTCCACTTT. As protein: CASSLAETHSPLHF. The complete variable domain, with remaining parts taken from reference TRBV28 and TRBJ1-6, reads DVKVTQSSRYLVKRTGEKVFLECVQDMDHENMFWYRQDPGLGLRLIYFSYDVKMKEKGDIPEGYSVSREKKERFSLILESASTNQTSMYLCASSLAETHSPLHFGNGTRLTVT.

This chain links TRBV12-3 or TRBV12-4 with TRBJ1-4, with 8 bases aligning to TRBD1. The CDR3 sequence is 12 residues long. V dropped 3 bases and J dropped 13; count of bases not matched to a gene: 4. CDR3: CASSFGQGTLFF. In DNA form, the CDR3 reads TGTGCCAGCAGTTTTGGACAGGGAACACTGTTTTTT.

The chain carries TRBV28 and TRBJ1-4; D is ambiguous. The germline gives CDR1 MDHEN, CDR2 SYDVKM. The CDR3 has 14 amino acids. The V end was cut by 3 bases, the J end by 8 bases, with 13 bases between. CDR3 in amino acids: CASSLRVPREKLFF. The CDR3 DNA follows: TGTGCCAGCAGTTTGCGGGTTCCGAGGGAAAAACTGTTTTTT.

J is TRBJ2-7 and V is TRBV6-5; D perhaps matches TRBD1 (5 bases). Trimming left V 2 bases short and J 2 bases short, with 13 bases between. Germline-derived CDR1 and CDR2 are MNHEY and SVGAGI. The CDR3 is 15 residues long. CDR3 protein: CASSYRAGKTYEQYF. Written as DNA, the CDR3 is TGTGCCAGCAGTTACCGGGCAGGGAAAACCTACGAGCAGTACTTC.

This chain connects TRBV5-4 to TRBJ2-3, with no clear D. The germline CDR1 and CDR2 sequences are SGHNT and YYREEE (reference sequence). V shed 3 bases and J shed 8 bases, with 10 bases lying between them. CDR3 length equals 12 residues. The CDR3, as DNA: TGTGCCAGCAGCTCTGGACGAGCTACGCAGTATTTT. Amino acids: CASSSGRATQYF. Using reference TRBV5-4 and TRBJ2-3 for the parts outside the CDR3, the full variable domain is ETGVTQSPTHLIKTRGQQVTLRCSSQSGHNTVSWYQQALGQGPQFIFQYYREEENGRGNFPPRFSGLQFPNYSSELNVNALELDDSALYLCASSSGRATQYFGPGTRLTVL.

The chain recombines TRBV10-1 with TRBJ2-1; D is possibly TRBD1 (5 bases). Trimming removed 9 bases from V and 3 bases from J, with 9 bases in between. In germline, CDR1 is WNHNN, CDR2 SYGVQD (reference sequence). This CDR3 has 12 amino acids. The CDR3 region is CASRDSYNEQFF. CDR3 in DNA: TGCGCCAGTCGTGACAGCTACAATGAGCAGTTCTTC.

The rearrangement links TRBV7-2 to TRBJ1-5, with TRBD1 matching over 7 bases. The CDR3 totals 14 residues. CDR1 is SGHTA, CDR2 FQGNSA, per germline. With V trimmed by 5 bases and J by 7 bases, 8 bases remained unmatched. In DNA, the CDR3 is TGTGCCAGCAGCGCGACAGGGTGGGGACAGCCCCAGCATTTT. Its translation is CASSATGWGQPQHF.

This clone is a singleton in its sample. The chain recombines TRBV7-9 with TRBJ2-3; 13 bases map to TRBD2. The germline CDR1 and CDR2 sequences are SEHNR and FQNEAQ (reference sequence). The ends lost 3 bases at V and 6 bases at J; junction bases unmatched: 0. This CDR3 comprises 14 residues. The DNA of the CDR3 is TGTGCCAGCAGCTTGGGACTAGCGGGGGATACGCAGTATTTT. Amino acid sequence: CASSLGLAGDTQYF.

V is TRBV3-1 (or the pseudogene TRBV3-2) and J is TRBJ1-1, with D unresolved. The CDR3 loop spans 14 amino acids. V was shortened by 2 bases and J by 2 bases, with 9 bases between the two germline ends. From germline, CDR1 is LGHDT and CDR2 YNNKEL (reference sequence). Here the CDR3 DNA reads TGTGCCAGCAGCCAAAGCCCCCGCAACACTGAAGCTTTCTTT. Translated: CASSQSPRNTEAFF.

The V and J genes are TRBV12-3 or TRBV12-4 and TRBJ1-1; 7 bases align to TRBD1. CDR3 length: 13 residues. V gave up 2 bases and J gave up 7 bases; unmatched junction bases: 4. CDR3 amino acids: CASSLLRTGEAFF. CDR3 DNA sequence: TGTGCCAGCAGTTTACTCCGGACAGGTGAAGCTTTCTTT.